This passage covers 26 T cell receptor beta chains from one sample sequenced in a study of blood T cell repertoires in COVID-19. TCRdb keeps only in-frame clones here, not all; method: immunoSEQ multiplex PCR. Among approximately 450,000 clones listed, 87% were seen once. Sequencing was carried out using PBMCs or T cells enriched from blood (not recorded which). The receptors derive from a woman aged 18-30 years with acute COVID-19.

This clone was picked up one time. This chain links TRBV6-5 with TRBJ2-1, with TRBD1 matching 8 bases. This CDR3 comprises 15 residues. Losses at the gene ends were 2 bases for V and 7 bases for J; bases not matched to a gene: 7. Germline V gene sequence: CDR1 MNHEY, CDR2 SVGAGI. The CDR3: CASSYRQGAGNEQFF. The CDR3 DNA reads TGTGCCAGCAGTTACCGCCAGGGGGCGGGGAATGAGCAGTTCTTC.

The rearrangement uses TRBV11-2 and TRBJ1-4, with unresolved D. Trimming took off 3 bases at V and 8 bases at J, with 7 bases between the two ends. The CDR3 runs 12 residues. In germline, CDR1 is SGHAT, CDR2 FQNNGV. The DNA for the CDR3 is TGTGCCAGCAGCTTTTCAGGCGAAAAACTGTTTTTT. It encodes CASSFSGEKLFF. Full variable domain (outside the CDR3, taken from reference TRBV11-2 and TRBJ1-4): EAGVAQSPRYKIIEKRQSVAFWCNPISGHATLYWYQQILGQGPKLLIQFQNNGVVDDSQLPKDRFSAERLKGVDSTLKIQPAKLEDSAVYLCASSFSGEKLFFGSGTQLSVL.

CDR3 sequence: CASSLTPSGNNEQFF. In DNA form, the CDR3 reads TGTGCCAGCAGCTTAACGCCTAGCGGAAACAATGAGCAGTTCTTC. This chain uses TRBV7-2 with TRBJ2-1; 7 bases are shared with TRBD2. The CDR3 runs 15 residues. With 2 bases clipped from V and 5 bases from J, the junction kept 6 bases outside the gene matches. From germline, CDR1 is SGHTA and CDR2 FQGNSA.

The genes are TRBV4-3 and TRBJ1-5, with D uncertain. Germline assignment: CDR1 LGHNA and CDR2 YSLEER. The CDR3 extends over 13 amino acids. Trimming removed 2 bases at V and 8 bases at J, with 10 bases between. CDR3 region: CASSQTRREPQHF. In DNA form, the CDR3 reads TGCGCCAGCAGCCAAACTCGGCGGGAGCCCCAGCATTTT.

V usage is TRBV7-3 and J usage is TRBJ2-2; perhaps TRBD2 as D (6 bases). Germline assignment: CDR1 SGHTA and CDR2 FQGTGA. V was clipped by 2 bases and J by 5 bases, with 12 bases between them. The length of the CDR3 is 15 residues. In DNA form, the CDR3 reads TGTGCCAGCAGCTTAGGCTCGGGGGATACCGGGGAGCTGTTTTTT. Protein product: CASSLGSGDTGELFF.

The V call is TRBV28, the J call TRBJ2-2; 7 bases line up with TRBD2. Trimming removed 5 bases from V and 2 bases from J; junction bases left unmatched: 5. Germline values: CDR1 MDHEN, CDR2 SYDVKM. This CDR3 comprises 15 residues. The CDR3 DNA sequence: TGTGCCAGCAGTCCCGGGACTAAAAACACCGGGGAGCTGTTTTTT. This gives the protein CASSPGTKNTGELFF.

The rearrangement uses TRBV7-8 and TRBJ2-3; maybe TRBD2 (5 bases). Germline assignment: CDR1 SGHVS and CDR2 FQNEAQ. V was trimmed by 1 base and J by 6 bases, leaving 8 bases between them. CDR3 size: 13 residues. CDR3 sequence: CASSLGGSDTQYF. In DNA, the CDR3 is TGTGCCAGCAGCTTAGGAGGGTCCGATACGCAGTATTTT.

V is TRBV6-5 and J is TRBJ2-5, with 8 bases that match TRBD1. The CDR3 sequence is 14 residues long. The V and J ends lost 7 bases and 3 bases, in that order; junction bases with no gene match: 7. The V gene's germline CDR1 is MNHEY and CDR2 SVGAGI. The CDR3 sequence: CASNRGAGKETQYF. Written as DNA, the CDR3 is TGTGCCAGCAACAGGGGGGCCGGGAAAGAGACCCAGTACTTC.

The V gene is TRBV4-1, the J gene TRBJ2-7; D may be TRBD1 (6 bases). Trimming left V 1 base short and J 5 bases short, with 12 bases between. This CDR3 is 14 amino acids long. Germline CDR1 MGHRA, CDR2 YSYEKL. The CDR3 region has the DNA TGCGCCAGCAGCCAAGGTCAGGGGTTTAACGAGCAGTACTTC. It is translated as CASSQGQGFNEQYF.

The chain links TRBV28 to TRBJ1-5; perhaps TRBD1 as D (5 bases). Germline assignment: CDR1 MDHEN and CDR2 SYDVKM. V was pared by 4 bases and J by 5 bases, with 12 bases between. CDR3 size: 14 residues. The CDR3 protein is CASSSGFLDQPQHF. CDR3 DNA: TGTGCCAGCAGTTCAGGGTTTTTAGATCAGCCCCAGCATTTT.

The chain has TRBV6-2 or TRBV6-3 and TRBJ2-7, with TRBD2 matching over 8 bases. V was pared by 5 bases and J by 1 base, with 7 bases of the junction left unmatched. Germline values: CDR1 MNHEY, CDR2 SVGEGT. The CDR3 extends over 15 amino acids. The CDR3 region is CASSPGGLASYEQYF. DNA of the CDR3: TGTGCCAGCAGTCCCGGAGGACTAGCATCCTACGAGCAGTACTTC.

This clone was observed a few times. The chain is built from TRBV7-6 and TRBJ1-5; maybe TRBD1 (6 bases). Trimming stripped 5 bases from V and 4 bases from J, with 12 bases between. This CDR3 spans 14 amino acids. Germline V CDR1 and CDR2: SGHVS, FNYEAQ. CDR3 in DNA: TGTGCCAGCAGCCATACAGGGAAAAATCAGCCCCAGCATTTT. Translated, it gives CASSHTGKNQPQHF.

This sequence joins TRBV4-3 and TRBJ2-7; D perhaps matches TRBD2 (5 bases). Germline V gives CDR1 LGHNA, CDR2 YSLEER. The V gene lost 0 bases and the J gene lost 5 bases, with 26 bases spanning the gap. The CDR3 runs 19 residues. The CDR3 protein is CASSQDTGSPGKIVNEQYF. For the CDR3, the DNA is TGCGCCAGCAGCCAAGATACGGGATCCCCCGGGAAGATAGTCAACGAGCAGTACTTC.

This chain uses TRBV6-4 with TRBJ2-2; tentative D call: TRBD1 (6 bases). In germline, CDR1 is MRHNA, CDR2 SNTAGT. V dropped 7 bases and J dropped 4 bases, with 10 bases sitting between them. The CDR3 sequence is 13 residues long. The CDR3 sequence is CASKPRGTGELFF. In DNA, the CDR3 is TGTGCCAGCAAACCCAGGGGCACCGGGGAGCTGTTTTTT.

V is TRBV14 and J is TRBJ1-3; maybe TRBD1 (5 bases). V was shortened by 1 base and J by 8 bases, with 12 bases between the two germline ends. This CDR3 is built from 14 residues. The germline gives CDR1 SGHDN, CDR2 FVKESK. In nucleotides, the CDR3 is TGTGCCAGCAGCCAAGGGCAGGCGGGGGACACCATATATTTT. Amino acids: CASSQGQAGDTIYF.

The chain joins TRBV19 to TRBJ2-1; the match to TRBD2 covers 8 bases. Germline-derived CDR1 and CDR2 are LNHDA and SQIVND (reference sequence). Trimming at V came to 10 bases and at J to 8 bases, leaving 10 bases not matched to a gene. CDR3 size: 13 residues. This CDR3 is CATAGAEEDEQFF. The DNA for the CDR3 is TGTGCCACAGCGGGAGCGGAAGAGGATGAGCAGTTCTTC.

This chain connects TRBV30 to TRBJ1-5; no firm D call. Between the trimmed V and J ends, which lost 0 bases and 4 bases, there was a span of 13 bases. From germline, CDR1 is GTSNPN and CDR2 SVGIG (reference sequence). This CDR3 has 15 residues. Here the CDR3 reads CAWSVRSGINQPQHF. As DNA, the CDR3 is TGTGCCTGGAGTGTACGGTCGGGGATTAATCAGCCCCAGCATTTT.

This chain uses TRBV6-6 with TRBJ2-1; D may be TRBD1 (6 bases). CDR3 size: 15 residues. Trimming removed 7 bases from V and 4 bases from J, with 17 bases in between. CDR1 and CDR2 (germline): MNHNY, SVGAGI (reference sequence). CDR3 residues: CASTHGTRVYNEQFF. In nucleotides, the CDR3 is TGTGCCAGCACCCACGGGACAAGGGTTTACAATGAGCAGTTCTTC.

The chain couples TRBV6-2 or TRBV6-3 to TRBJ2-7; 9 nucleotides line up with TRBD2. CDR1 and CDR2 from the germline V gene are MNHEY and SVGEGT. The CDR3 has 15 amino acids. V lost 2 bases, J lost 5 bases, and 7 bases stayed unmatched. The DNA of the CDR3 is TGTGCCAGCAGTTACCCTATAGCGGGAGCCCACGAGCAGTACTTC. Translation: CASSYPIAGAHEQYF.

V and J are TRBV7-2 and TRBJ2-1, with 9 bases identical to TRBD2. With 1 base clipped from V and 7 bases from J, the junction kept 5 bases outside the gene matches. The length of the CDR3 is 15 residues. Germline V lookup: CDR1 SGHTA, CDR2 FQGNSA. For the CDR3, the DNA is TGTGCCAGCAGCTTAGTTGGGCTAGCGGGGAATGAGCAGTTCTTC. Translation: CASSLVGLAGNEQFF.

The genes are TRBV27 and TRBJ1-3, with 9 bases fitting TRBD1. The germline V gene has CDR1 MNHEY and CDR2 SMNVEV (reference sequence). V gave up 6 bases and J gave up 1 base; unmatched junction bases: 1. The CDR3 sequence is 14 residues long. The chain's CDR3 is CASRGTGSGNTIYF. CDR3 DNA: TGTGCCAGCAGGGGGACAGGGTCTGGAAACACCATATATTTT.

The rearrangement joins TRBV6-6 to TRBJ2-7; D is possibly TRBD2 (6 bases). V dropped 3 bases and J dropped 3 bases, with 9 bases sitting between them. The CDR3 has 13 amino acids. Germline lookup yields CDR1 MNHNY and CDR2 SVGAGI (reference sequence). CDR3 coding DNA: TGTGCCAGCAGTTATCTGGGACTCTACGAGCAGTACTTC. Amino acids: CASSYLGLYEQYF.

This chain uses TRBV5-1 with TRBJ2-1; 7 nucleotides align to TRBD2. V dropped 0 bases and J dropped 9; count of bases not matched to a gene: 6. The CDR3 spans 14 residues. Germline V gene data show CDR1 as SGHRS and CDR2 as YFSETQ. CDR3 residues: CASSLVAGAREQFF. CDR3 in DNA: TGCGCCAGCAGCTTGGTGGCGGGAGCTCGTGAGCAGTTCTTC.

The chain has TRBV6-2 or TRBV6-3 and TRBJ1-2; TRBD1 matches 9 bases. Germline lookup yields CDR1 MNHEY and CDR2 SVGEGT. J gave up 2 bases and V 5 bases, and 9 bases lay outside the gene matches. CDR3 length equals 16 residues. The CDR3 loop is CASSRTGTGHNYGYTF. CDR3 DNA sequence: TGTGCCAGCAGTCGGACCGGGACAGGGCACAACTATGGCTACACCTTC.

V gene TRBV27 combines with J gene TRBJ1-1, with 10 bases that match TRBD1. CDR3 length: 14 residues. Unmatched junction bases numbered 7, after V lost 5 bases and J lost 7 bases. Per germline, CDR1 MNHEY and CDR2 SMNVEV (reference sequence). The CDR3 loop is CASSPGQGRDEAFF. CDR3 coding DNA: TGTGCCAGCAGTCCGGGACAGGGGAGAGATGAAGCTTTCTTT.

This CDR3 is CASSLQDRGDEQFF. The DNA for the CDR3 is TGTGCCAGCAGCTTGCAGGACAGGGGCGATGAGCAGTTCTTC. The chain joins TRBV5-4 to TRBJ2-1, with TRBD1 identical over 9 bases. CDR1 is SGHNT and CDR2 is YYREEE in the germline V gene (reference sequence). The CDR3 has 14 residues. V shed 1 base, J shed 8 bases, and the junction held 4 bases outside the gene matches.